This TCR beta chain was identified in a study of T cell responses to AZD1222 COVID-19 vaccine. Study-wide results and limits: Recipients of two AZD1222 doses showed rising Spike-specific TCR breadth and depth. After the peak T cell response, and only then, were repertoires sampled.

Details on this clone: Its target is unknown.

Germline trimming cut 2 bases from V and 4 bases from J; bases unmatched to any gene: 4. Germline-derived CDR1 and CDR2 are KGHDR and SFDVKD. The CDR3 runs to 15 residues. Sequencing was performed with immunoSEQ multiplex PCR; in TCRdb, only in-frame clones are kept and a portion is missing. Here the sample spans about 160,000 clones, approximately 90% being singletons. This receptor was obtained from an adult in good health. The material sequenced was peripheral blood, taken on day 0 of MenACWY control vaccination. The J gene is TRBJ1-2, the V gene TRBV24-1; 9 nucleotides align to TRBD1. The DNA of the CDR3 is TGTGCCACCAGTGATTACACAGGGGGCTTCTATGGCTACACCTTC. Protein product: CATSDYTGGFYGYTF.